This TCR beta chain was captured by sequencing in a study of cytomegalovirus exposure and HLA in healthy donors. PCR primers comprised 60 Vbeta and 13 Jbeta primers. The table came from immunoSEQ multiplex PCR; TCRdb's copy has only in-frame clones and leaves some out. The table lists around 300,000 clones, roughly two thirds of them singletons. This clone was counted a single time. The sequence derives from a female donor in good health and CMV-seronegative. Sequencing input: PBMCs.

The CDR3 region has the DNA TGTGCCACGTCTAGGGGTAGCGGGACACAGTCTGCCCACAATGAGCAGTTCTTC. It encodes CATSRGSGTQSAHNEQFF. This rearrangement joins TRBV19 to TRBJ2-1; TRBD2 matches 8 bases. From germline, CDR1 is LNHDA and CDR2 SQIVND (reference sequence). This CDR3 has 18 amino acids. J gave up 5 bases and V 10 bases, and 22 bases lay outside the gene matches.